This T cell receptor beta chain was retrieved from a study of blood T cell repertoires in COVID-19. Study information: COVID-19 samples from acute and convalescent phases originated in the United States, Italy and Spain. Nucleic acid was either cDNA or gDNA, and it came from T cells, B-cell-depleted T cells, or PBMCs.

The authors' processing: For nucleated cells, counts were estimated from reference gene primer amplification. Produced via immunoSEQ multiplex PCR; TCRdb's table is partial and in-frame only. D and trimming were read from the DNA, whereas the V and J calls and clone size are those reported in that table. The data contain approximately 170,000 clones, under 90% of them singletons. This CDR3 is 13 amino acids long. The V end lost 3 bases, the J end lost 0 bases, and 9 bases lay between the germline ends. The V gene's germline CDR1 is DFQATT and CDR2 SNEGSKA (reference sequence). The TCR comes from a woman older than 75 with acute or convalescent COVID-19. This chain links TRBV20-1 with TRBJ2-7, with D maybe TRBD2 (6 bases). Material for sequencing was peripheral blood. Here the CDR3 DNA reads TGCAGTGCTAGTGCCGGGGGCTCCTACGAGCAGTACTTC. Protein product: CSASAGGSYEQYF.